The T cell receptor (beta chain) under discussion was sequenced for a study of blood T cell repertoires in COVID-19. Background on the study: Samples taken during acute and convalescent COVID-19 were collected in the United States, Italy and Spain. PBMCs, B-cell-depleted T cells, or T cells were the source of the cDNA or gDNA that made up the material.

Original data processing: Reference gene primer amplification gave nucleated cell count estimates. Repertoires were generated with immunoSEQ multiplex PCR, while TCRdb's copy carries only in-frame clones and drops some. V and J calls and clone size are given by that table; D and trimming were obtained from the DNA. The data contain 300,000 to 400,000 clones, over 75% of them seen just once; the ten biggest clones take up 3% to 4%. The sequence derives from a woman between 50 and 59 years old with active or convalescent COVID-19. Sequenced sample: peripheral blood.

This CDR3 is CASSQAPDASADRFTYEQYF. The DNA of the CDR3 is TGTGCCAGCAGCCAAGCCCCAGACGCTAGCGCCGACCGTTTTACCTACGAGCAGTACTTC. The V and J genes are TRBV6-8 and TRBJ2-7; a possible D gene is TRBD2 (6 bases). Germline V lookup: CDR1 MNHGY, CDR2 SAAAGT. V was clipped by 6 bases and J by 2 bases, with 32 bases between them. This CDR3 has 20 amino acids.